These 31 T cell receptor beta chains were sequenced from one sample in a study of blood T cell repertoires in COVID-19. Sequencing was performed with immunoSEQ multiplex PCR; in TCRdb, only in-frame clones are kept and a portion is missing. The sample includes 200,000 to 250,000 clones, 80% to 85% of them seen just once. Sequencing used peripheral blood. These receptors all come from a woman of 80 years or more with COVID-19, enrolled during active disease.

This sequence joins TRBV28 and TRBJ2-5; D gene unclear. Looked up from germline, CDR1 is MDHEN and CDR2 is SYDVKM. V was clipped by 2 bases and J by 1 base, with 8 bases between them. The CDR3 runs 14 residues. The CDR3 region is CASSLSPAQETQYF. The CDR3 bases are TGTGCCAGCAGTTTAAGCCCCGCCCAAGAGACCCAGTACTTC.

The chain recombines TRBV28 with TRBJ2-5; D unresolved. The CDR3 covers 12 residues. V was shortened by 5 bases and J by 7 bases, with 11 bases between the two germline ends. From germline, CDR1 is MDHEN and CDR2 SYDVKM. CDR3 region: CASSLPLGTQYF. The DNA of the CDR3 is TGTGCCAGCAGTCTACCTCTCGGGACCCAGTACTTC. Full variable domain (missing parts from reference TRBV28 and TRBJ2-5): DVKVTQSSRYLVKRTGEKVFLECVQDMDHENMFWYRQDPGLGLRLIYFSYDVKMKEKGDIPEGYSVSREKKERFSLILESASTNQTSMYLCASSLPLGTQYFGPGTRLLVL.

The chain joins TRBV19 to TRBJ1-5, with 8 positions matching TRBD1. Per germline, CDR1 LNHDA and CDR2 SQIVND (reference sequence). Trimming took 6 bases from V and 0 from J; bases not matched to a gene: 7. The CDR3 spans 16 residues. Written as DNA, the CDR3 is TGTGCCAGTAGAAATGGACAGGGCCATAGCAATCAGCCCCAGCATTTT. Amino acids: CASRNGQGHSNQPQHF.

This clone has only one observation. Written as DNA, the CDR3 is TGTGCCAGCAGTGGACAGGGTTTTTCTCGTGGCTACACCTTC. Its protein product is CASSGQGFSRGYTF. V usage is TRBV28 and J usage is TRBJ1-2; 8 bases are shared with TRBD1. Germline CDR1 reads MDHEN; CDR2 reads SYDVKM. Trimming cost V 5 bases and J 7 bases; bases outside gene matches: 9. The CDR3 runs to 14 residues.

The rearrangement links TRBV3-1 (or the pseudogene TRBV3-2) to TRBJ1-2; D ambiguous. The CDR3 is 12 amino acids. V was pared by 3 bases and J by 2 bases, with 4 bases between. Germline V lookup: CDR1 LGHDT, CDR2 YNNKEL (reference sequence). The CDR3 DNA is TGTGCCAGCAGCCATGAGAACTATGGCTACACCTTC. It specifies CASSHENYGYTF.

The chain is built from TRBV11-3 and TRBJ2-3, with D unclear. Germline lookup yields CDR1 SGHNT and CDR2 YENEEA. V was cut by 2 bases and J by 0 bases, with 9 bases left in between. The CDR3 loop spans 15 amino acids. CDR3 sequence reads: CASSLSQMSTDTQYF. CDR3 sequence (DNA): TGTGCCAGCAGCTTATCCCAGATGAGCACAGATACGCAGTATTTT.

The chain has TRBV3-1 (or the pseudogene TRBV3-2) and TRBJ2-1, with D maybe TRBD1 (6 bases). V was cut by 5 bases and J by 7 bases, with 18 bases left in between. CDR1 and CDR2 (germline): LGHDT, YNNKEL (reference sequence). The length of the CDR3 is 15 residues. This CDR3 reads CASSARTAARNEQFF. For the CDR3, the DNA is TGTGCCAGCAGCGCACGGACAGCGGCGAGGAATGAGCAGTTCTTC.

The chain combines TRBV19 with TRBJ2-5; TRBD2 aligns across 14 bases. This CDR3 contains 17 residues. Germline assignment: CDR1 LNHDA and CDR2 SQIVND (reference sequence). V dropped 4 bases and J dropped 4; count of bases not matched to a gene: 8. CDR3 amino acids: CASSNRGTSGRRETQYF. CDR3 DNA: TGTGCCAGTAGTAACCGCGGGACTAGCGGGAGACGAGAGACCCAGTACTTC.

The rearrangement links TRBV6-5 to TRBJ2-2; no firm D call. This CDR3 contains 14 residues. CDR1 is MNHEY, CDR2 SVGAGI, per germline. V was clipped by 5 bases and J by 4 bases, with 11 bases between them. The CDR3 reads CASSQQLGTGELFF. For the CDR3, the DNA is TGTGCCAGCAGTCAACAGCTCGGCACCGGGGAGCTGTTTTTT.

Written as DNA, the CDR3 is TGTGCCAGCAACCCGCCCGGGAGCTATGGCTACACCTTC. It yields the protein CASNPPGSYGYTF. The chain links TRBV7-9 to TRBJ1-2; D unclear. The germline V gene has CDR1 SEHNR and CDR2 FQNEAQ (reference sequence). The CDR3 contains 13 residues. V was cut by 7 bases and J by 4 bases, with 13 bases left in between.

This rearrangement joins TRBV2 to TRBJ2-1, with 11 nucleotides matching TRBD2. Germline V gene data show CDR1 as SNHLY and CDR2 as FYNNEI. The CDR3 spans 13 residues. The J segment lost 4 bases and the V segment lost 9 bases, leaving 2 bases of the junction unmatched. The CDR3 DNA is TGTGCCAGTCTAGCGGGGGGTTACAATGAGCAGTTCTTC. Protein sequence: CASLAGGYNEQFF.

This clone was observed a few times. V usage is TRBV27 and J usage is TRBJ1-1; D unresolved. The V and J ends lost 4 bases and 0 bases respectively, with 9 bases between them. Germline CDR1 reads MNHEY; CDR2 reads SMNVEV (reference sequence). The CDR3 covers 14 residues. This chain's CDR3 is CASSSVRMNTEAFF. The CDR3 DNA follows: TGTGCCAGCAGTTCGGTCAGGATGAACACTGAAGCTTTCTTT.

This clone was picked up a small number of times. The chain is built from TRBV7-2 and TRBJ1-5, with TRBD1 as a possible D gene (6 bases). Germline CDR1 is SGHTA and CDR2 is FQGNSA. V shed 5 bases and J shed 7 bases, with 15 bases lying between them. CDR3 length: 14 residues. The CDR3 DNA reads TGTGCCAGCAGCCAATTCAGGGGAGAACAGCCCCAGCATTTT. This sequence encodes CASSQFRGEQPQHF.

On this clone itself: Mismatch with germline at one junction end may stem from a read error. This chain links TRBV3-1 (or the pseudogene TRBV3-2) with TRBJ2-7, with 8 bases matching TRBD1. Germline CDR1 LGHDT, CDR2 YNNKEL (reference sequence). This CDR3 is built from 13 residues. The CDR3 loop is CASSQGAGGSWVF. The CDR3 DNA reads TGTGCCAGCAGCCAAGGGGCAGGGGGCTCCTGGGTTTTC.

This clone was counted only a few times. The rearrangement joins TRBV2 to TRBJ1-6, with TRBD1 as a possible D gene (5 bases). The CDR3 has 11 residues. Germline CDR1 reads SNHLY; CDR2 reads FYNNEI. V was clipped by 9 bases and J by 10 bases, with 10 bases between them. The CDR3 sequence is CASQGASPLHF. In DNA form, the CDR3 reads TGTGCCAGTCAGGGTGCATCACCCCTCCACTTT.

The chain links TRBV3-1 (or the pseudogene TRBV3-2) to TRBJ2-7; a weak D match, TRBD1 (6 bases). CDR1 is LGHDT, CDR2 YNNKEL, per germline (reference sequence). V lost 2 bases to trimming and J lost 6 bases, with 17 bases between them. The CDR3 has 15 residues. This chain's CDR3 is CASSQKNRDDCEQYF. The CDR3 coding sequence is TGTGCCAGCAGCCAAAAGAACAGGGATGACTGCGAGCAGTACTTC.

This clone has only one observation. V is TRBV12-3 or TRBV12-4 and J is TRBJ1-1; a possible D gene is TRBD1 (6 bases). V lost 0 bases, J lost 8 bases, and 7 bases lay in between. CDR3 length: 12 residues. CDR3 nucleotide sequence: TGTGCCAGCAGTTTAGCAGGGGGAGAAGCTTTCTTT. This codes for CASSLAGGEAFF.

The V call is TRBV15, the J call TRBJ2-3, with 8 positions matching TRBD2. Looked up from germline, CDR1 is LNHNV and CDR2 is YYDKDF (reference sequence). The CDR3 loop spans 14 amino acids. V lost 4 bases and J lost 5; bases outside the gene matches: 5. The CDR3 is CATSTSGSLDTQYF. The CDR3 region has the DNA TGTGCCACCAGCACCAGCGGGAGTTTAGATACGCAGTATTTT. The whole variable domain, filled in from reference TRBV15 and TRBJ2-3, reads DAMVIQNPRYQVTQFGKPVTLSCSQTLNHNVMYWYQQKSSQAPKLLFHYYDKDFNNEADTPDNFQSRRPNTSFCFLDIRSPGLGDTAMYLCATSTSGSLDTQYFGPGTRLTVL.

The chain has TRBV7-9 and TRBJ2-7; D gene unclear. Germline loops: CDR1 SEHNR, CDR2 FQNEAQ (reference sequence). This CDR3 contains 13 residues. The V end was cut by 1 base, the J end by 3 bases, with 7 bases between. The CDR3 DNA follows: TGTGCCAGCAGCTTAGTACAGAACTACGAGCAGTACTTC. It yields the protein CASSLVQNYEQYF. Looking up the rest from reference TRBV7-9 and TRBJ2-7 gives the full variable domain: DTGVSQNPRHKITKRGQNVTFRCDPISEHNRLYWYRQTLGQGPEFLTYFQNEAQLEKSRLLSDRFSAERPKGSFSTLEIQRTEQGDSAMYLCASSLVQNYEQYFGPGTRLTVT.

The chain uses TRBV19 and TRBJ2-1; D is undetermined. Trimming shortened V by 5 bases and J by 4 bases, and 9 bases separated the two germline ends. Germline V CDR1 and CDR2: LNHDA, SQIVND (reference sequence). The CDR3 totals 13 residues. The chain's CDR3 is CASSRVSYNEQFF. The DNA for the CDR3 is TGTGCCAGTAGTCGGGTCTCTTACAATGAGCAGTTCTTC.

The CDR3 DNA reads TGCGCCAGCCAGGAAGGAGGGAACAAAGGAACCCAGTACTTC. Amino acids: CASQEGGNKGTQYF. The rearrangement links TRBV10-1 to TRBJ2-5, with a possible D match to TRBD2 (6 bases). This CDR3 has 14 residues. Trimming took 8 bases from V and 8 from J, leaving 21 bases between them. Germline V lookup: CDR1 WNHNN, CDR2 SYGVQD (reference sequence).

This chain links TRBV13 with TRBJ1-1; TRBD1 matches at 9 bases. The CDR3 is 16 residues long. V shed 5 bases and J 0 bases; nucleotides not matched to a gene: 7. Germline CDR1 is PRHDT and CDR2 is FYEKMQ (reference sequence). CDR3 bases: TGTGCCAGCAGCCTCAGACAGGGGGGATTGAACACTGAAGCTTTCTTT. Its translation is CASSLRQGGLNTEAFF.

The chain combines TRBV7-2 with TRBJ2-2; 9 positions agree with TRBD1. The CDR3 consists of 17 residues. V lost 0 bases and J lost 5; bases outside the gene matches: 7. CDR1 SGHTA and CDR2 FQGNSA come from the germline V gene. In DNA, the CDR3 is TGTGCCAGCAGCTTAGCAGGGACAGGGCAATATACCGGGGAGCTGTTTTTT. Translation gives CASSLAGTGQYTGELFF. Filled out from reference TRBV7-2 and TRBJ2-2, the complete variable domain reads GAGVSQSPSNKVTEKGKDVELRCDPISGHTALYWYRQSLGQGLEFLIYFQGNSAPDKSGLPSDRFSAERTGGSVSTLTIQRTQQEDSAVYLCASSLAGTGQYTGELFFGEGSRLTVL.

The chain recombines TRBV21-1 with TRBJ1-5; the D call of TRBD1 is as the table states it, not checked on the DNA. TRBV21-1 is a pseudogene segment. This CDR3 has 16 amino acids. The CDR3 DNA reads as TGTGCCAGCACCGCACCCCAGGGGGCTGGGAATCAGCCCCAGCATTTT. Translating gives CASTAPQGAGNQPQHF.

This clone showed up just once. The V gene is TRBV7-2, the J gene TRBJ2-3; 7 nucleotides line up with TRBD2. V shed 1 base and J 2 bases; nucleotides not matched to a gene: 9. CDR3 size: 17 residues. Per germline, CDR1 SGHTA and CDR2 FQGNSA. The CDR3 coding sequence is TGTGCCAGCAGCTTAGGGTGGGAGCGGGGTTACACAGATACGCAGTATTTT. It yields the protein CASSLGWERGYTDTQYF.

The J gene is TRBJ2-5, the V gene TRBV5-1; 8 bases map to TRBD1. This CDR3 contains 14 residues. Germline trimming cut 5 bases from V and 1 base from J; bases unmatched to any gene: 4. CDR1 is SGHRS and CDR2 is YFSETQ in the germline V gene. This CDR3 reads CASSQGAAQETQYF. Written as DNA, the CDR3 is TGCGCCAGCAGTCAGGGGGCAGCCCAAGAGACCCAGTACTTC.

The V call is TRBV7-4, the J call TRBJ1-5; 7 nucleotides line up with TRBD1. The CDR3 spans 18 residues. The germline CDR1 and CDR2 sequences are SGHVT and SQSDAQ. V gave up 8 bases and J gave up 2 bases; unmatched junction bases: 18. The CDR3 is CASGPLGRGRPGNQPQHF. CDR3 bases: TGTGCCAGCGGTCCATTGGGAAGGGGGCGCCCCGGCAATCAGCCCCAGCATTTT. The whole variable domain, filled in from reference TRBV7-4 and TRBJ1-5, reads GAGVSQSPRYKVAKRGRDVALRCDSISGHVTLYWYRQTLGQGSEVLTYSQSDAQRDKSGRPSGRFSAERPERSVSTLKIQRTEQGDSAVYLCASGPLGRGRPGNQPQHFGDGTRLSIL.

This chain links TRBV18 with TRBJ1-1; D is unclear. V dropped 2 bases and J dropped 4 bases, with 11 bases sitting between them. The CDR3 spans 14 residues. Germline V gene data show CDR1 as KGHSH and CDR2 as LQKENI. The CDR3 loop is CASSPSVKPTEAFF. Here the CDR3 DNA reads TGTGCCAGCTCACCATCGGTCAAACCCACTGAAGCTTTCTTT.

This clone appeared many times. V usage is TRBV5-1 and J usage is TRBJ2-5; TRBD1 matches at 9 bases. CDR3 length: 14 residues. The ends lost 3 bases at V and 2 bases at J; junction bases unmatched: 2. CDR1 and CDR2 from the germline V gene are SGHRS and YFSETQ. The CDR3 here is CASSSGQGQETQYF. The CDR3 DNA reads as TGCGCCAGCAGCTCGGGACAGGGTCAAGAGACCCAGTACTTC.

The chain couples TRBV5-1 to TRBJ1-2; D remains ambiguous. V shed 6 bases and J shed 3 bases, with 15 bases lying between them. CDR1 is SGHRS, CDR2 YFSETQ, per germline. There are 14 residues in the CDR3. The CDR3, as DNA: TGCGCCAGCAAAGGAACCCCAGGTGACTATGGCTACACCTTC. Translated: CASKGTPGDYGYTF.

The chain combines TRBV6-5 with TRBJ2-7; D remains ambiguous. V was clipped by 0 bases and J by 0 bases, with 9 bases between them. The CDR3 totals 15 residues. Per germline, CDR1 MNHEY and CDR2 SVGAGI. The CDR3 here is CASSYSPLSSYEQYF. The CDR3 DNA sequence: TGTGCCAGCAGTTACTCGCCGCTTAGCTCCTACGAGCAGTACTTC.